What follows is one TCR beta chain and its context. Its matching antigen is unknown. Sequencing was performed with immunoSEQ multiplex PCR; in TCRdb, only in-frame clones are kept and a portion is missing. In the table there are 130,000 or so clones, 86% of which are singletons. The CDR3 extends over 13 amino acids. The germline gives CDR1 SGHRS, CDR2 YFSETQ. V dropped 5 bases and J dropped 6 bases, with 15 bases sitting between them. The record originates from a study of T cell responses to AZD1222 COVID-19 vaccine. Study results and limitations: The CD4 TCRs associated with vaccination extended across spike and predominated at 160-218 and 743-854. Within unmutated variant regions lay the reported targets of nearly half of spike-specific TCRs.

The input for sequencing was peripheral blood, taken on day 0 of AZD1222 vaccination. J is TRBJ2-7 and V is TRBV5-1; the D gene is possibly TRBD1 (5 bases). The clonotype originates from an adult in good health. The CDR3 region is CASRQEPGIEQYF. CDR3 coding DNA: TGCGCCAGCAGACAAGAACCAGGGATCGAGCAGTACTTC.